The next 13 T cell receptor beta chains were all read from a single sample in a study of monozygotic twins with inflammatory bowel disease. One entry per CDR3 protein, without DNA, is what TCRdb gives after re-calling the 5' RACE reads. The repertoire table contains around 230,000 distinct CDR3 sequences. The sequenced material came from blood. These receptors were taken from a human donor with ulcerative colitis or Crohn's disease, or a healthy co-twin of an affected twin (not recorded which).

The chain links TRBV14 to TRBJ2-2; TCRdb calls TRBD1, which cannot be checked without DNA. In germline, CDR1 is SGHDN, CDR2 FVKESK. CDR3 size: 16 residues. CDR3 in amino acids: CASSQGMGRVTGELFF.

The chain combines TRBV5-1 with TRBJ2-3; TCRdb outputs TRBD2, but without DNA this stays unchecked. The V gene's germline CDR1 is SGHRS and CDR2 YFSETQ. The CDR3 is 13 residues long. The CDR3 spells CASSSGGVNTQYF.

The chain links TRBV20-1 to TRBJ2-5; as DNA is missing, the TRBD2 call by TCRdb cannot be tested. This CDR3 is 15 amino acids long. CDR1 is DFQATT and CDR2 is SNEGSKA in the germline V gene (reference sequence). CDR3 region: CSARVAGGPQETQYF.

The chain's CDR3 is CSAATGGGNEKLFF. The chain is built from TRBV29-1 and TRBJ1-4; TCRdb indicates TRBD1, and absent DNA this call remains unverified. The CDR3 spans 14 residues. CDR1 is SQVTM and CDR2 is ANQGSEA in the germline V gene. The whole variable domain, remainder taken from reference TRBV29-1 and TRBJ1-4, is SAVISQKPSRDICQRGTSLTIQCQVDSQVTMMFWYRQQPGQSLTLIATANQGSEATYESGFVIDKFPISRPNLTFSTLTVSNMSPEDSSIYLCSAATGGGNEKLFFGSGTQLSVL.

The chain recombines TRBV12-3 or TRBV12-4 with TRBJ1-1. The CDR3 extends over 13 amino acids. CDR3 amino acids: CASSLEGTTEAFF.

The V gene is TRBV5-5, the J gene TRBJ1-1; TCRdb lists TRBD1, though no DNA is available to test this call. Germline CDR1 SGHKS, CDR2 YYEKEE (reference sequence). The CDR3 runs to 15 residues. The CDR3 here is CASSLFSRVNTEAFF.

The rearrangement joins TRBV5-1 to TRBJ2-7; with no DNA, the TCRdb D assignment of TRBD1 cannot be verified. Germline assignment: CDR1 SGHRS and CDR2 YFSETQ. The CDR3 spans 16 residues. CDR3 sequence reads: CARIRTGGGAGHEQYF.

The chain links TRBV24-1 to TRBJ1-5; TCRdb selects TRBD1, and the lack of DNA leaves this call unchecked. Germline CDR1 KGHDR, CDR2 SFDVKD. The CDR3 is made up of 14 amino acids. CDR3 sequence reads: CATSAGWGNQPQHF.

V usage is TRBV24-1 and J usage is TRBJ2-2; TCRdb indicates TRBD1, and absent DNA this call remains unverified. Germline CDR1 is KGHDR and CDR2 is SFDVKD. The CDR3 consists of 12 residues. CDR3 protein: CATLGGEGELFF.

J is TRBJ2-7 and V is TRBV6-6; TCRdb returns TRBD1, unconfirmable since there is no DNA. Germline-derived CDR1 and CDR2 are MNHNY and SVGAGI (reference sequence). This CDR3 comprises 14 residues. The CDR3 here is CASNTRDISYEQYF.

V and J are TRBV3-1 and TRBJ1-2. The CDR3 spans 15 residues. CDR1 is LGHDT and CDR2 is YNNKEL in the germline V gene (reference sequence). The CDR3 sequence: CASSQEVDGHYGYTF.

The rearrangement uses TRBV10-3 and TRBJ2-3; the D gene TCRdb calls, TRBD1, cannot be checked with no DNA. From germline, CDR1 is ENHRY and CDR2 SYGVKD. This CDR3 is 14 amino acids long. CDR3 protein: CAIRAKTGTDTQYF.

V gene TRBV12-3 or TRBV12-4 combines with J gene TRBJ2-1; lacking DNA, the TRBD1 call made by TCRdb goes unchecked. This CDR3 has 14 amino acids. CDR3 in amino acids: CASMTGVTYNEQFF.